The present TCR beta chain was sequenced within a study of cytomegalovirus exposure and HLA in healthy donors. CDR1 is MNHEY, CDR2 SVGAGI, per germline. The ends lost 5 bases at V and 6 bases at J; junction bases unmatched: 7. This CDR3 has 15 amino acids. With 60 Vbeta and 13 Jbeta primers, the PCR was carried out. Assay used: immunoSEQ multiplex PCR; TCRdb lists only in-frame clones, some missing. The profile shows about 160,000 clones, nearly 80% of them singletons. Overall study results and limits: The classifier, whose performance was assessed in both the original and validation cohorts, reportedly diagnosed cytomegalovirus status with high specificity and sensitivity. Presence/absence analyses assumed roughly uniform sequencing depth across donors, which may not hold.

About this clone: The antigen is not known.

The chain is built from TRBV6-5 and TRBJ2-2, with 9 bases aligning to TRBD1. The sequencing sample was made of PBMCs. This TCR derives from a woman aged 50 to 60 in good health and CMV-seropositive. The CDR3 spells CASSPGQGWAGELFF. CDR3 sequence (DNA): TGTGCCAGCAGTCCGGGACAGGGTTGGGCCGGGGAGCTGTTTTTT.